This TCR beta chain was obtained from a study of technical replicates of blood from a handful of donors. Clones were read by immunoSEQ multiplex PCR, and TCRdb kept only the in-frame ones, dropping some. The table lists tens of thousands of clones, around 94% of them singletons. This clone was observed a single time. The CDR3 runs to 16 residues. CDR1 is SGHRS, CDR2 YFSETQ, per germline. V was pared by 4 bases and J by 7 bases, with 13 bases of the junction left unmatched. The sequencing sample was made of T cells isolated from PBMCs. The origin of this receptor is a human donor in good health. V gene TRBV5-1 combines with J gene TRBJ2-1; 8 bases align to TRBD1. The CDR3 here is CASSLQGAKVWNEQFF. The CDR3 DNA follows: TGCGCCAGCAGCCTCCAGGGGGCGAAAGTTTGGAATGAGCAGTTCTTC.